Listed here are 4 T cell receptor beta chains from one sample, sequenced in a study of T-cell memory formation after mild COVID-19. TCRdb re-called the 5' RACE reads with MiXCR, one entry per CDR3 protein. The table lists 250,000 to 350,000 distinct CDR3 sequences, 19% of them singletons. Sequencing input: PBMCs or a T cell subset sorted from them (not recorded which). These receptors were obtained from a man between 18 and 35 years old who had mild COVID-19 (a few samples of this study predate the infection). Cell type and time point are not known.

The chain employs TRBV15 and TRBJ1-1, with D unclear. V gave up 0 bases and J gave up 1 base, with 6 bases separating them. Germline V lookup: CDR1 LNHNV, CDR2 YYDKDF (reference sequence). The CDR3 consists of 14 residues. CDR3 sequence reads: CATSRDRPNTEAFF. The CDR3 bases are TGTGCCACCAGCAGAGACAGACCGAACACTGAAGCTTTCTTT.

The chain joins TRBV5-1 to TRBJ2-2, with 10 nucleotides matching TRBD1. Germline V gene lookup returns CDR1 SGHRS and CDR2 YFSETQ. The CDR3 spans 17 residues. V trimming: 4 bases; J trimming: 6 bases; junction bases outside the gene matches: 12. CDR3 loop: CASSGSLRDRGPGELFF. CDR3 sequence (DNA): TGCGCCAGCAGCGGATCCCTCCGGGACAGGGGTCCCGGGGAGCTGTTTTTT.

This clonotype came up a few times. CDR3 region: CSARFGTSVGEQFF. In DNA, the CDR3 is TGCAGTGCTAGATTTGGGACTAGCGTTGGTGAGCAGTTCTTC. V usage is TRBV20-1 and J usage is TRBJ2-1; 10 bases are a match to TRBD2. This CDR3 contains 14 residues. Germline lookup yields CDR1 DFQATT and CDR2 SNEGSKA (reference sequence). V dropped 2 bases and J dropped 9; count of bases not matched to a gene: 7.

In this sample, this clonotype turned up many times. This chain joins TRBV7-9 and TRBJ1-4, with a tentative D call TRBD1 (6 bases). CDR3 length equals 12 residues. Trimming took off 5 bases at V and 6 bases at J, with 7 bases between the two ends. Germline CDR1 reads SEHNR; CDR2 reads FQNEAQ (reference sequence). The CDR3 DNA follows: TGTGCCAGCAGCCGGACAGATGAAAAACTGTTTTTT. This codes for CASSRTDEKLFF.